These 18 T cell receptor beta chains came from one sample sequenced in a study of blood T cell repertoires in COVID-19. Using immunoSEQ multiplex PCR, the repertoire was profiled, and TCRdb retains in-frame clones only, with some absent. In the table there are a few hundred thousand clones, approximately 89% of which are singletons. The specimen was peripheral blood. The source of these receptors is a man aged 40-50 years who had recovered from COVID-19.

This rearrangement joins TRBV6-6 to TRBJ1-2; 8 bases align to TRBD1. CDR3 length equals 13 residues. Per germline, CDR1 MNHNY and CDR2 SVGAGI (reference sequence). V shed 6 bases and J 6 bases; nucleotides not matched to a gene: 6. The DNA of the CDR3 is TGTGCCAGCAGACAGGGGGGGCTCGATGGCTACACCTTC. This encodes CASRQGGLDGYTF.

This rearrangement joins TRBV27 to TRBJ2-3; D might be TRBD1 (5 bases). CDR1 MNHEY and CDR2 SMNVEV come from the germline V gene (reference sequence). Trimming pared 3 bases from V and 4 bases from J, leaving 14 bases between. This CDR3 has 15 amino acids. The CDR3 bases are TGTGCCAGCAGTTTGACGGCAGGGCGAGCAGATACGCAGTATTTT. Translating gives CASSLTAGRADTQYF.

The gene calls are TRBV6-2 or TRBV6-3 and TRBJ1-1; perhaps TRBD1 as D (6 bases). This CDR3 contains 14 residues. Germline V lookup: CDR1 MNHEY, CDR2 SVGEGT. V was pared by 4 bases and J by 1 base, with 10 bases between. Here the CDR3 reads CASSWSGANTEAFF. CDR3 coding DNA: TGTGCCAGCAGTTGGTCAGGGGCGAACACTGAAGCTTTCTTT.

This chain connects TRBV6-2 or TRBV6-3 to TRBJ1-5; 9 bases agree with TRBD1. The V gene's germline CDR1 is MNHEY and CDR2 SVGEGT. V dropped 2 bases and J dropped 6; count of bases not matched to a gene: 8. The CDR3 totals 16 residues. For the CDR3, the DNA is TGTGCCAGCAGTTACACGGACAGGGGAGGTGGTCAGCCCCAGCATTTT. Its translation is CASSYTDRGGGQPQHF.

V and J are TRBV5-4 and TRBJ1-6; D is ambiguous. The length of the CDR3 is 14 residues. The V and J ends lost 1 base and 7 bases respectively, with 9 bases between them. The germline V gene has CDR1 SGHNT and CDR2 YYREEE (reference sequence). The CDR3 nucleotides read TGTGCCAGCAGCTTGTCCCTGTTCAATTCACCCCTCCACTTT. Amino acids: CASSLSLFNSPLHF.

The J gene is TRBJ2-5, the V gene TRBV5-1; maybe TRBD1 (5 bases). The CDR3 is made up of 12 amino acids. Germline V gene sequence: CDR1 SGHRS, CDR2 YFSETQ. Deletions cut 7 bases from V and 5 bases from J, with 12 bases between. The CDR3 here is CASGEGVETQYF. The CDR3 bases are TGCGCCAGCGGGGAAGGGGTGGAGACCCAGTACTTC. The full variable domain, rest sourced from reference TRBV5-1 and TRBJ2-5, is KAGVTQTPRYLIKTRGQQVTLSCSPISGHRSVSWYQQTPGQGLQFLFEYFSETQRNKGNFPGRFSGRQFSNSRSEMNVSTLELGDSALYLCASGEGVETQYFGPGTRLLVL.

Here the CDR3 reads CASRPQGTQYF. The CDR3, as DNA: TGTGCCAGCAGACCCCAGGGCACCCAGTACTTC. The chain joins TRBV7-8 to TRBJ2-5, with D possibly being TRBD1 (5 bases). The germline gives CDR1 SGHVS, CDR2 FQNEAQ. Deletions cut 6 bases from V and 8 bases from J, with 10 bases between. The CDR3 spans 11 residues. The full variable domain, in which reference TRBV7-8 and TRBJ2-5 provide the parts outside the CDR3, is GAGVSQSPRYKVAKRGQDVALRCDPISGHVSLFWYQQALGQGPEFLTYFQNEAQLDKSGLPSDRFFAERPEGSVSTLKIQRTQQEDSAVYLCASRPQGTQYFGPGTRLLVL.

The genes are TRBV2 and TRBJ2-5; 8 bases map to TRBD2. V lost 6 bases to trimming and J lost 3 bases; unmatched junction nucleotides: 12. This CDR3 comprises 16 residues. CDR1 SNHLY and CDR2 FYNNEI come from the germline V gene. The CDR3 DNA reads TGTGCCAGCAGGGGCCTCCGGGAGGGGAGCGAAGAGACCCAGTACTTC. Encoded protein: CASRGLREGSEETQYF.

This chain links TRBV5-1 with TRBJ1-2; maybe TRBD1 (5 bases). Between the trimmed V and J ends, which lost 4 bases and 4 bases, there was a span of 11 bases. The germline CDR1 and CDR2 sequences are SGHRS and YFSETQ. CDR3 size: 13 residues. The CDR3, as DNA: TGCGCCAGCAGCGAACAGGTTGGCTATGGCTACACCTTC. Amino acid sequence: CASSEQVGYGYTF.

The rearrangement uses TRBV27 and TRBJ1-1, with D tentatively TRBD1 (5 bases). V was cut by 0 bases and J by 0 bases, with 11 bases left in between. The germline gives CDR1 MNHEY, CDR2 SMNVEV (reference sequence). This CDR3 contains 16 residues. This chain's CDR3 is CASSLSSRGLNTEAFF. The DNA for the CDR3 is TGTGCCAGCAGTTTATCATCGCGGGGGTTGAACACTGAAGCTTTCTTT.

The DNA of the CDR3 is TGTGCCAGCAGCTTTCGCTACAGGGAAACGGTTCCCACTGAAGCTTTCTTT. Its protein product is CASSFRYRETVPTEAFF. The rearrangement uses TRBV11-2 and TRBJ1-1; tentative D call: TRBD1 (6 bases). Germline CDR1 and CDR2: SGHAT and FQNNGV. The CDR3 loop spans 17 amino acids. Trimming took 3 bases from V and 4 from J, leaving 21 bases between them.

CDR3 DNA: TGTGCCAGCAGTTTAGGGGGGACCACTGAAGCTTTCTTT. As protein: CASSLGGTTEAFF. The V and J genes are TRBV27 and TRBJ1-1, with a tentative D call TRBD1 (5 bases). Germline CDR1 is MNHEY and CDR2 is SMNVEV (reference sequence). The CDR3 length is 13 residues. Trimming took off 2 bases at V and 4 bases at J, with 8 bases between the two ends.

CDR3 sequence reads: CASSPRPSGGANRITDTQYF. The CDR3 nucleotides read TGTGCCAGCTCACCACGACCTAGCGGGGGGGCGAACAGGATCACAGATACGCAGTATTTT. This chain uses TRBV18 with TRBJ2-3, with 12 bases lining up with TRBD2. CDR1 and CDR2 (germline): KGHSH, LQKENI. The CDR3 loop spans 20 amino acids. Trimming cost V 1 base and J 2 bases; bases outside gene matches: 13.

V usage is TRBV5-1 and J usage is TRBJ2-7, with no clear D. The CDR3 is made up of 14 amino acids. V lost 0 bases and J lost 3, with 10 bases in between. Germline lookup yields CDR1 SGHRS and CDR2 YFSETQ. CDR3 sequence (DNA): TGCGCCAGCAGCTTGGACGCAACACGCTACGAGCAGTACTTC. Amino acids: CASSLDATRYEQYF.

The chain couples TRBV19 to TRBJ2-5; weak D call: TRBD1 (6 bases). V lost 5 bases, J lost 6 bases, and 16 bases lay in between. The CDR3 contains 14 residues. Germline CDR1 is LNHDA and CDR2 is SQIVND (reference sequence). CDR3 DNA sequence: TGTGCCAGTAGTCGTTCAGGGGCTCGGAAGACCCAGTACTTC. Protein sequence: CASSRSGARKTQYF.

This chain joins TRBV18 and TRBJ1-2; D possibly corresponds to TRBD1 (5 bases). The CDR3 runs to 12 residues. Germline CDR1 and CDR2: KGHSH and LQKENI. Trimming took 5 bases from V and 7 from J, leaving 11 bases between them. CDR3 nucleotides: TGTGCCAGCTCATCTCAGGGATTTGGCTACACCTTC. Translation: CASSSQGFGYTF.

The chain has TRBV2 and TRBJ2-7, with 11 nucleotides matching TRBD1. CDR1 and CDR2 (germline): SNHLY, FYNNEI. V trimming: 6 bases; J trimming: 1 base; junction bases outside the gene matches: 5. The CDR3 covers 15 residues. CDR3 nucleotide sequence: TGTGCCAGCAGGAGGGGGACAGGGGGTTCCTACGAGCAGTACTTC. This gives the protein CASRRGTGGSYEQYF.

The CDR3 protein is CASSLTRNEQFF. The DNA for the CDR3 is TGTGCCAGCAGCTTGACTCGAAATGAGCAGTTCTTC. The chain combines TRBV13 with TRBJ2-1; no reliable D call. V was pared by 3 bases and J by 7 bases, with 7 bases between. Per the germline V gene, CDR1 is PRHDT and CDR2 is FYEKMQ (reference sequence). The CDR3 consists of 12 residues.